This is a list of T cell receptor beta chains from one sample in a study of T cell responses to AZD1222 COVID-19 vaccine. Libraries were prepared by immunoSEQ multiplex PCR; TCRdb keeps only in-frame clonotypes and omits some of them. The sample carries about 140,000 clones, 80% to 95% recorded once. This specimen was peripheral blood, taken on day 0 of AZD1222 vaccination. The receptor set was obtained from an adult in good health. CDR3s include the opening cysteine and the closing phenylalanine or tryptophan. Each record gives: V gene, J gene, CDR3 protein.

TRBV6-5	TRBJ2-7	CASSYGTGRLIHEQYF
TRBV29-1	TRBJ2-5	CSVEGLAGGPRETQYF
TRBV19	TRBJ2-5	CASSTTLDGRARETQYF
TRBV11-2	TRBJ2-5	CASSPRGGEVETQYF
TRBV28	TRBJ2-2	CASIPSRGTRGLRNTGELFF
TRBV7-2	TRBJ1-2	CASSRAGLNYGYTF
TRBV3-1/TRBV3-2	TRBJ1-5	CASSGAMYQPQHF
TRBV7-9	TRBJ2-1	CASSLGAPNNEQFF
TRBV5-4	TRBJ1-2	CASRLTGGRDGYTF
TRBV6-1	TRBJ1-2	CASSERGFTLDSISLYGYTF
TRBV9	TRBJ1-2	CASSVEASFNYGYTF
TRBV7-2	TRBJ2-2	CASARTSGGTGELFF
TRBV6-6	TRBJ1-4	CASSYFRQSTNEKLFF
TRBV3-1/TRBV3-2	TRBJ2-2	CASSQGTSIGTGELFF
TRBV28	TRBJ1-1	CASSFLRGGDTEAFF